The clone carrying this TCR beta chain showed up just a few times. This sample stems from a study of T-cell reconstitution after alpha-beta-depleted transplantation in children. Library preparation (for TCRbeta) was performed with unique molecular identifiers. Via MiXCR, TCRdb re-called the PCR reads, giving one row per CDR3 protein. The sample records 250,000 to 350,000 distinct CDR3 sequences, 9.9% being singletons. CDR1 is SGHDT, CDR2 YYEEEE, per germline. Trimming removed 6 bases from V and 2 bases from J, with 19 bases in between. This CDR3 spans 16 amino acids. The origin of this receptor is a human donor who donated a stem cell graft to a child with SCID. The rearrangement links TRBV5-6 to TRBJ2-3, with D possibly TRBD2 on 5 matching bases. The specimen comprised PBMCs from the stem cell graft donor, sampled from the stem cell graft. The CDR3 protein is CASTFSSGANTDTQYF. In nucleotides, the CDR3 is TGTGCCAGCACCTTTTCCAGCGGCGCAAACACAGATACGCAGTATTTT. Using reference TRBV5-6 and TRBJ2-3 for the parts outside the CDR3, the full variable domain is DAGVTQSPTHLIKTRGQQVTLRCSPKSGHDTVSWYQQALGQGPQFIFQYYEEEERQRGNFPDRFSGHQFPNYSSELNVNALLLGDSALYLCASTFSSGANTDTQYFGPGTRLTVL.